This TCR beta chain comes out of a study of T cell responses to AZD1222 COVID-19 vaccine. Study conclusions and caveats: Spike-spanning, vaccine-associated CD4 TCRs were dominant at 160-218 and 743-854.

Only a few counts were recorded for this clone. Its target is unknown. Using immunoSEQ multiplex PCR, the repertoire was profiled, and TCRdb retains in-frame clones only, with some absent. The table lists about 120,000 clones, about 85% of them singletons. The TCR comes from an adult in good health. This sample comprised peripheral blood, obtained on day 0 of AZD1222 vaccination.

CDR3 sequence (DNA): TGTGCCAGCAGAGGGACAGGGAGCAATCAGCCCCAGCATTTT. Its translation: CASRGTGSNQPQHF. The chain links TRBV2 to TRBJ1-5; TRBD1 matches at 9 bases. V lost 6 bases and J lost 1; bases outside the gene matches: 1. There are 14 residues in the CDR3. CDR1 is SNHLY and CDR2 is FYNNEI in the germline V gene.